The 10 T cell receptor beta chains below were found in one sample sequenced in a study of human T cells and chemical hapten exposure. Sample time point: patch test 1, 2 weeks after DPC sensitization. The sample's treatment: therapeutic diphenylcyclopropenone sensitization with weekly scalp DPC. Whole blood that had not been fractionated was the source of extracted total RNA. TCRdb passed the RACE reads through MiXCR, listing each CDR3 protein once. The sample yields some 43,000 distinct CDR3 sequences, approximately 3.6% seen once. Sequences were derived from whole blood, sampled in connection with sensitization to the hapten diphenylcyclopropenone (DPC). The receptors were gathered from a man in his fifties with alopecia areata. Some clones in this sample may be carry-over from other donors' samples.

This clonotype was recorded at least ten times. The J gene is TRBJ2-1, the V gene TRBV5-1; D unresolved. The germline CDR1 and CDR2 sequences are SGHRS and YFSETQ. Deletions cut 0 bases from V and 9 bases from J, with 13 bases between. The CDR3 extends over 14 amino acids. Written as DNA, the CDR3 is TGCGCCAGCAGCTTGGACCCCAGGTTCGGTGAGCAGTTCTTC. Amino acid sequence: CASSLDPRFGEQFF.

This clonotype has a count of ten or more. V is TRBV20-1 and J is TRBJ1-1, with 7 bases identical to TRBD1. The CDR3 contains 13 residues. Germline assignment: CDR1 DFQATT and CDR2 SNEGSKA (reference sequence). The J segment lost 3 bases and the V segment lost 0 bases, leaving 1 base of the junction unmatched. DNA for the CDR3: TGCAGTGCTAGAGATACAGGGGACACTGAAGCTTTCTTT. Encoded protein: CSARDTGDTEAFF.

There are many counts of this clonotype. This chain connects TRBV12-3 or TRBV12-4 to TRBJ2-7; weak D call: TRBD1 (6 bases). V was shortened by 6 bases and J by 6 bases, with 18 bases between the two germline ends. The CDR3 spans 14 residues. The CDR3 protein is CASRVGGQTTEQYF. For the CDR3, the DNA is TGTGCCAGCAGGGTCGGCGGACAGACGACCGAGCAGTACTTC.

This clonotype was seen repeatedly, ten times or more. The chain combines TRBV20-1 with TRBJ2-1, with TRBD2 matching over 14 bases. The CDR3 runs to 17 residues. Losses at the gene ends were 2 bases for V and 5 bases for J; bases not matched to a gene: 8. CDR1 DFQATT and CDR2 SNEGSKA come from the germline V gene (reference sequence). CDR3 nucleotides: TGCAGTGCTAGACCGACTAGCGGGAGGGCCATTAACAATGAGCAGTTCTTC. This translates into CSARPTSGRAINNEQFF.

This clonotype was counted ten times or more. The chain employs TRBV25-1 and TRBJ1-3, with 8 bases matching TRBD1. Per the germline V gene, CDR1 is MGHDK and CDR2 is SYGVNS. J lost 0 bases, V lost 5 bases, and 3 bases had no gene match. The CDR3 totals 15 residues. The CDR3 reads CASSRDRSSGNTIYF. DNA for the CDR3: TGTGCCAGCAGTAGGGACAGGAGCTCTGGAAACACCATATATTTT.

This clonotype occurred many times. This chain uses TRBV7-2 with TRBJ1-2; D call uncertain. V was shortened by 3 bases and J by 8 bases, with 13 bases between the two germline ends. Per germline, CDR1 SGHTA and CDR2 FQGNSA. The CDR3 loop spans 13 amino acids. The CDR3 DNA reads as TGTGCCAGCAGCTTTAACACGTATGTCGGCTACACCTTC. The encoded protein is CASSFNTYVGYTF. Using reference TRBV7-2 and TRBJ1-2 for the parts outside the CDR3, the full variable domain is GAGVSQSPSNKVTEKGKDVELRCDPISGHTALYWYRQSLGQGLEFLIYFQGNSAPDKSGLPSDRFSAERTGGSVSTLTIQRTQQEDSAVYLCASSFNTYVGYTFGSGTRLTVV.

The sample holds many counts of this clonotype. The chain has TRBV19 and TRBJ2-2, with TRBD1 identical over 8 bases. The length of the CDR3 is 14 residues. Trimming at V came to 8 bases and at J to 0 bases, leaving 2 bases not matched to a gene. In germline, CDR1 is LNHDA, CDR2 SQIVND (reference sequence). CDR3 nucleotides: TGTGCCAGTCAACAGGGGGCGAACACCGGGGAGCTGTTTTTT. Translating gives CASQQGANTGELFF.

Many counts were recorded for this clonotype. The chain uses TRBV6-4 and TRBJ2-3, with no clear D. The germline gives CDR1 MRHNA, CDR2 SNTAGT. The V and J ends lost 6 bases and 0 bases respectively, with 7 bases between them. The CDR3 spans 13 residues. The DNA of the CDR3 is TGTGCCAGCAGGGCTCCTAGCACAGATACGCAGTATTTT. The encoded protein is CASRAPSTDTQYF.

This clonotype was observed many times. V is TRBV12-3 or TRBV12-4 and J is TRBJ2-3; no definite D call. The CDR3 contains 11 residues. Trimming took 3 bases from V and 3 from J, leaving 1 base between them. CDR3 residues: CASSLTDTQYF. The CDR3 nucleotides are TGTGCCAGCAGTTTGACAGATACGCAGTATTTT.

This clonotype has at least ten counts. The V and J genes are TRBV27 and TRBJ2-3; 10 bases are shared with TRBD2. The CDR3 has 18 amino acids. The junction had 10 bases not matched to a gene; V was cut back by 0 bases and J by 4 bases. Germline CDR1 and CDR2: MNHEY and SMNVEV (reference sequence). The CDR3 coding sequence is TGTGCCAGCAGTTTATCGACGGCTAGCGGGAGTACAGCAGATACGCAGTATTTT. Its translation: CASSLSTASGSTADTQYF.